This T cell receptor beta chain was sequenced in a study of OX40 agonist ivuxolimab in advanced cancers. The overall study: One hepatocellular carcinoma and a couple of cutaneous melanoma patients partially responded. Study results and caveats: Some patients without response likewise showed low normalized clonal expansion.

About this clone: Its antigen is unidentified.

The CDR3 covers 15 residues. In germline, CDR1 is SGHNT, CDR2 YENEEA. The germline V and J ends were trimmed by 4 bases and 4 bases, with 15 bases remaining between them. The study sampled blood at baseline, cycle 4 day 1, and cycle 7 day 1. This table comes from immunoSEQ multiplex PCR, and its TCRdb copy is limited to in-frame clones, with some not included. This table has around 72,000 clones, roughly four fifths appearing once. The chain carries TRBV11-3 and TRBJ2-3; the D gene is possibly TRBD1 (5 bases). The starting material was CD4+ or CD8+ T cells sorted from blood, obtained in a trial of the OX40 agonist ivuxolimab. This receptor was identified in an adult with an advanced solid tumor such as melanoma, head and neck, liver or kidney cancer. The CDR3 DNA reads TGTGCCAGCAGCTCCCAGGGCAACCCCGCAGATACGCAGTATTTT. This translates into CASSSQGNPADTQYF.